This T cell receptor beta chain is drawn from a study of CD8+ T cells in alopecia areata. Study details: Roughly 6-10-week-old female C3H/HeJ mice were grafted with skin from spontaneously alopecic roughly 6-12-month-old C3H/HeJ graft donors.

CDR1 NSQYPW and CDR2 LRSPGD come from the germline V gene (reference sequence). The CDR3 is made up of 14 amino acids. RNA was isolated and reverse transcribed to cDNA, the sequencing template. Clones were sequenced by immunoSEQ multiplex PCR, and TCRdb holds only the in-frame ones, with some missing. This sample comprises about 120,000 clones, none seen once only. On this clone itself: Its antigen is not known. Genes here carry mouse names. From the germline J gene comes the end of the CDR3, since the read stops 4 residues before it.

Regarding the study as a whole: Lesional tissue from the scalp (especially in alopecia totalis/universalis) showed higher clonality than normal scalp.

The TCR was taken from a C3H/HeJ mouse with alopecia areata. MHC haplotype here: H2-k. The chain links TRBV1 to TRBJ2-7; 9 bases fit TRBD2. The specimen was lesional skin. The CDR3 bases that were read are TGCACCTGCAGTGTACTGGGGGGCGAGTAT. Its translation: CTCSVLGGEY. The whole CDR3 region reads CTCSVLGGEYEQYF.